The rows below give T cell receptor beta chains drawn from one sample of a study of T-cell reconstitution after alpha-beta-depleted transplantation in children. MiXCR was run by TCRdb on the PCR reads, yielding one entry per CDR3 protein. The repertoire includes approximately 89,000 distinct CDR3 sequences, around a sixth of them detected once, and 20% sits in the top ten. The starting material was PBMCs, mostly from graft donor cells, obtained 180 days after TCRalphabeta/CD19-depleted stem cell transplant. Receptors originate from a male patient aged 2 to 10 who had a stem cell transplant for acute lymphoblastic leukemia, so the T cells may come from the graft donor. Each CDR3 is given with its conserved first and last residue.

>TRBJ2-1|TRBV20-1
CSARPNNEQFF
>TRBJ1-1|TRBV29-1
CSVPTAMNTEAFF
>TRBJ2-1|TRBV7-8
CASSPPGGGWAEQFF
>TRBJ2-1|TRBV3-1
CASSQDPPGLAGGARQFF
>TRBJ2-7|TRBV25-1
CASSVRQGKSYEQYF
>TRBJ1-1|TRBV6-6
CASSYRGDTEAFF
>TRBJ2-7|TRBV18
CASSPLPGLAPEQYF
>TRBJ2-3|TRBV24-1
CATSEGLAGGSSTDTQYF
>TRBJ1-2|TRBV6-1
CASSPEAWRLYGYTF
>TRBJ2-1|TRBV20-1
CSASLPLRDEQFF
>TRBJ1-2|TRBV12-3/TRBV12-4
CASSLGSGPGIGYTF
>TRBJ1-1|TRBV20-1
CSARTIWQGHTEAFF
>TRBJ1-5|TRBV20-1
CSARDRRGGTHWLVGNQPQHF
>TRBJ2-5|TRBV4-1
CASSQDPPTGGKETPYF
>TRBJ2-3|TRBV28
CASSTGGRASTQYF
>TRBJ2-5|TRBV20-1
CSASVGETQYF
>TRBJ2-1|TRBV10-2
CASRAGGGRANNEQFF
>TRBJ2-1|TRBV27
CASSLSPSASVNEQFF
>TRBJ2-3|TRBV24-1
CATSDPGLAGKADTQYF
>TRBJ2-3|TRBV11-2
CASSFPGADTQYF
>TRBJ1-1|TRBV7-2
CASSLAGWAVEAFF
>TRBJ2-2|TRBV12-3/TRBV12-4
CASRSTGPGELFF
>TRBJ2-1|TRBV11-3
CASSFPRAGVEMNRQYNEQFF
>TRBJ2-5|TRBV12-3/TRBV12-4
CASSLEDSKETQYF
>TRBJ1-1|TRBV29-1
CSTIMTGNLEAFF
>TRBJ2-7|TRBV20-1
CSARWESRYEQYF
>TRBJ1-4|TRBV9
CASSVVGGLGEKLFF
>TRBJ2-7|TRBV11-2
CASSLVLALGEQYF
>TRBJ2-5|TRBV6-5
CASSYGGETQYF
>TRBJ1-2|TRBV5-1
CASSLDRGQDWGYTF
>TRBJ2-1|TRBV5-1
CASSRVLNEQFF
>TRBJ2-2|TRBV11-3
CASSPYIDTGELFF
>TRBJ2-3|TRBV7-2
CASSLGQGEGTQYF
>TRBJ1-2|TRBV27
CASSLLRTGPHERGYTF
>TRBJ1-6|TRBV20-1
CSAPLRTGLVYSPLHF
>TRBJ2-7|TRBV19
CASSPPGLLPYEQYF
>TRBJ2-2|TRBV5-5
CASSLHPNTGELFF
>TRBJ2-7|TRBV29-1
CSVVGQGGYEQYF
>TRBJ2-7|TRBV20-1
CSARVMSGGPEYEQYF
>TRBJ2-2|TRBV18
CASSPRTGDTGELFF
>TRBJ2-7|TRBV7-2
CASSLVGTGSDEQYF
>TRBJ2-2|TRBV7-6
CASRRLGTRELFF
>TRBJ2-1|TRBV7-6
CASSSGLAGAGGPNEQFF
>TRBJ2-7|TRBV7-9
CASSLEDRPYEQYF
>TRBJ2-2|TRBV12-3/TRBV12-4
CASLGTTGELFF